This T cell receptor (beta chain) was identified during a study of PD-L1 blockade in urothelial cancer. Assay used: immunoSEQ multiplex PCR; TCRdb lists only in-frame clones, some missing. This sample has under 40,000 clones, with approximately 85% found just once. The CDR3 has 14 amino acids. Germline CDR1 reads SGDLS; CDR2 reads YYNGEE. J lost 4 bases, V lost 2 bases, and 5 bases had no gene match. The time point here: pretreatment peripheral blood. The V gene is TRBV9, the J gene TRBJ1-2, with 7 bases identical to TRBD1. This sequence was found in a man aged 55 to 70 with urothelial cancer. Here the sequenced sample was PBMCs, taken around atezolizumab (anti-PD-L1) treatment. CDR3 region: CASSVTGATYGYTF. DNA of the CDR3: TGTGCCAGCAGCGTTACAGGGGCGACCTATGGCTACACCTTC.